These 2 T cell receptor beta chains share one sample of origin, sequenced in a study of blood T cell repertoires in COVID-19. The protocol was immunoSEQ multiplex PCR, while the TCRdb copy is restricted to in-frame clones and leaves out a portion. The table has 55,000 to 80,000 clones, around 82% seen once. Sample: peripheral blood. The receptors come from a man in his 60s with COVID-19, enrolled during active disease.

The chain couples TRBV7-9 to TRBJ2-2; TRBD1 matches at 7 bases. This CDR3 spans 15 amino acids. Germline CDR1 SEHNR, CDR2 FQNEAQ (reference sequence). The V segment lost 6 bases and the J segment 0 bases; nucleotides outside the gene matches: 4. DNA of the CDR3: TGTGCCAGCAGAGCGGACAGGACGAACACCGGGGAGCTGTTTTTT. Encoded protein: CASRADRTNTGELFF. Together with reference TRBV7-9 and TRBJ2-2, the CDR3 gives the full variable domain: DTGVSQNPRHKITKRGQNVTFRCDPISEHNRLYWYRQTLGQGPEFLTYFQNEAQLEKSRLLSDRFSAERPKGSFSTLEIQRTEQGDSAMYLCASRADRTNTGELFFGEGSRLTVL.

The chain combines TRBV5-1 with TRBJ2-5; 11 nucleotides align to TRBD2. V was clipped by 2 bases and J by 2 bases; unmatched bases: 2. Germline V gene lookup returns CDR1 SGHRS and CDR2 YFSETQ. The CDR3 contains 15 residues. As DNA, the CDR3 is TGCGCCAGCAGCTTTTCTAGCGGGGGGCAAGAGACCCAGTACTTC. Amino acid sequence: CASSFSSGGQETQYF.